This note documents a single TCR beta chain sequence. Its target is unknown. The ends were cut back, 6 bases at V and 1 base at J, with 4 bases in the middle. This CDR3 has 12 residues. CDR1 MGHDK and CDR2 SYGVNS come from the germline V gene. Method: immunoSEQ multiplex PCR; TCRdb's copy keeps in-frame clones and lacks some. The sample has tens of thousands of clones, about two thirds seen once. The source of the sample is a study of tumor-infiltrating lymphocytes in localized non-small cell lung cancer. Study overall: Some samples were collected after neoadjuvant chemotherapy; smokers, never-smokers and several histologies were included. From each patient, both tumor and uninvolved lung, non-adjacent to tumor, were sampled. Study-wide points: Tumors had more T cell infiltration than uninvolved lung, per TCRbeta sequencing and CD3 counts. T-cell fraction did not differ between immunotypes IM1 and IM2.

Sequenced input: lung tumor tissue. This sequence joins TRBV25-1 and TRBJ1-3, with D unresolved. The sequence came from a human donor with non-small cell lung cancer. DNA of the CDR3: TGTGCCAGCAGGAGGTCTGGAAACACCATATATTTT. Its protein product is CASRRSGNTIYF.